This T cell receptor beta chain was identified in a study of blood T cell repertoires in COVID-19. Clones were sequenced by immunoSEQ multiplex PCR, and TCRdb holds only the in-frame ones, with some missing. This sample carries around 700,000 clones, about 87% of them seen once, and the ten largest clones take roughly 0.26%. Unmatched junction bases numbered 9, after V lost 5 bases and J lost 2 bases. The CDR3 consists of 16 residues. The V gene's germline CDR1 is SEHNR and CDR2 FQNEAQ (reference sequence). The table lists this clone with a count of one. The specimen was peripheral blood. The receptor's source is a woman between 18 and 29 years old with acute or convalescent COVID-19. This chain uses TRBV7-9 with TRBJ2-7; 10 nucleotides agree with TRBD2. The CDR3 DNA follows: TGTGCCAGCAGCCCCTTAGCGGGGGGCTCCCCCTACGAGCAGTACTTC. It specifies CASSPLAGGSPYEQYF. Full variable domain (remainder filled in from reference TRBV7-9 and TRBJ2-7): DTGVSQNPRHKITKRGQNVTFRCDPISEHNRLYWYRQTLGQGPEFLTYFQNEAQLEKSRLLSDRFSAERPKGSFSTLEIQRTEQGDSAMYLCASSPLAGGSPYEQYFGPGTRLTVT.